The 26 T cell receptor beta chains below were found in one sample sequenced in a study of regulatory T cells in long-lasting Graves disease. Time point reported: newly diagnosed GD, antithyroid drugs for less than 3 months. Making the TCR library involved RNA that had been extracted from PBMCs. According to the study, TCR beta libraries were built with iRepertoire HTBI primers and CDR3-region Arm-PCR. One entry per CDR3 protein, called by TCRdb with MiXCR from the multiplex PCR reads. The table lists approximately 470,000 distinct CDR3 sequences, roughly 15% of them singletons. The data also belong to a second study, concerning T cells in Graves' hyperthyroidism and ophthalmopathy.

The sample here was peripheral blood mononuclear cells (PBMCs), taken at new diagnosis, from a patient treated with antithyroid drugs. All receptors derive from a man aged 35-49 years with Graves disease.

This clonotype was observed many times. The chain recombines TRBV28 with TRBJ1-2; D might be TRBD1 (6 bases). The CDR3 runs 12 residues. V shed 2 bases and J shed 8 bases, with 9 bases lying between them. CDR1 is MDHEN, CDR2 SYDVKM, per germline. CDR3 in amino acids: CASSLRGAGYTF. The CDR3 nucleotides are TGTGCCAGCAGTTTAAGGGGGGCCGGCTACACCTTC.

The genes are TRBV19 and TRBJ1-5; 8 bases fit TRBD1. V shed 2 bases and J 2 bases; nucleotides not matched to a gene: 2. This CDR3 is 15 amino acids long. Germline lookup yields CDR1 LNHDA and CDR2 SQIVND (reference sequence). The CDR3 here is CASSIMGQGNQPQHF. The CDR3 coding sequence is TGTGCCAGTAGTATAATGGGACAGGGCAATCAGCCCCAGCATTTT.

This clonotype has more than one count but fewer than ten. The J gene is TRBJ1-3, the V gene TRBV11-2; 8 bases agree with TRBD1. Germline trimming cut 4 bases from V and 0 bases from J; bases unmatched to any gene: 5. CDR1 is SGHAT, CDR2 FQNNGV, per germline. The CDR3 extends over 16 amino acids. The CDR3 is CASSWGDRLSGNTIYF. CDR3 DNA sequence: TGTGCCAGCAGCTGGGGGGACAGGCTCTCTGGAAACACCATATATTTT.

This clonotype was detected ten times or more. The rearrangement uses TRBV30 and TRBJ2-7; D is unresolved. Germline V gene data show CDR1 as GTSNPN and CDR2 as SVGIG (reference sequence). The CDR3 has 12 residues. V was trimmed by 0 bases and J by 9 bases, leaving 12 bases between them. The CDR3, as DNA: TGTGCCTGGAGTGTACGGCACCTAGGGCAGTACTTC. Protein sequence: CAWSVRHLGQYF. The full variable domain, completed using reference TRBV30 and TRBJ2-7, is SQTIHQWPATLVQPVGSPLSLECTVEGTSNPNLYWYRQAAGRGLQLLFYSVGIGQISSEVPQNLSASRPQDRQFILSSKKLLLSDSGFYLCAWSVRHLGQYFGPGTRLTVT.

At least ten counts were recorded for this clonotype. The chain combines TRBV20-1 with TRBJ1-1; D gene uncertain. Germline V gene sequence: CDR1 DFQATT, CDR2 SNEGSKA (reference sequence). The CDR3 extends over 12 amino acids. V lost 0 bases, J lost 6 bases, and 8 bases lay in between. The CDR3 DNA reads TGCAGTGCTAGAGATACCGTATCTGAAGCTTTCTTT. Amino acid sequence: CSARDTVSEAFF.

Only a few counts were recorded for this clonotype. The chain joins TRBV18 to TRBJ2-7; D may be TRBD1 (5 bases). Per the germline V gene, CDR1 is KGHSH and CDR2 is LQKENI. This CDR3 is 14 amino acids long. V dropped 2 bases and J dropped 4 bases, with 12 bases sitting between them. CDR3 nucleotide sequence: TGTGCCAGCTCACCAGCTAGGGGCTCATACGAGCAGTACTTC. It specifies CASSPARGSYEQYF.

This clonotype has a count of ten or more. The chain has TRBV28 and TRBJ1-2; a possible D gene is TRBD1 (5 bases). Per germline, CDR1 MDHEN and CDR2 SYDVKM. Trimming left V 2 bases short and J 5 bases short, with 12 bases between. This CDR3 region has 14 residues. CDR3 residues: CASSLTGTEYGYTF. The CDR3 nucleotides read TGTGCCAGCAGTTTAACCGGGACGGAGTATGGCTACACCTTC.

The chain links TRBV6-2 or TRBV6-3 to TRBJ1-1, with 7 bases fitting TRBD1. V trimming: 5 bases; J trimming: 5 bases; junction bases outside the gene matches: 8. CDR1 and CDR2 from the germline V gene are MNHEY and SVGEGT. The CDR3 totals 14 residues. CDR3 region: CASSEIDRATEAFF. As DNA, the CDR3 is TGTGCCAGCAGTGAAATCGACAGGGCGACTGAAGCTTTCTTT.

Of note for this clonotype: A read error may account for a junction end that differs from germline. The V call is TRBV10-3, the J call TRBJ1-5, with D possibly being TRBD1 (6 bases). The CDR3 totals 16 residues. The V gene's germline CDR1 is ENHRY and CDR2 SYGVKD. The CDR3 is CAIGNRGANSNQPPHF. CDR3 sequence (DNA): TGTGCCATCGGAAATCGGGGGGCAAATAGCAATCAGCCCCCGCATTTT.

This clonotype was observed at least ten times. The chain employs TRBV18 and TRBJ2-5; a weak D match, TRBD1 (6 bases). The CDR3 runs to 15 residues. The germline CDR1 and CDR2 sequences are KGHSH and LQKENI. Between the trimmed V and J ends, which lost 3 bases and 5 bases, there was a span of 16 bases. CDR3 nucleotides: TGTGCCAGCTCACCCCCAGGGGTCCCTGGGGAGACCCAGTACTTC. The encoded protein is CASSPPGVPGETQYF.

This clonotype was observed at least ten times. V is TRBV6-2 or TRBV6-3 and J is TRBJ2-2, with D perhaps TRBD2 (5 bases). Trimming took 5 bases from V and 0 from J, leaving 22 bases between them. Looked up from germline, CDR1 is MNHEY and CDR2 is SVGEGT. This CDR3 is 19 amino acids long. For the CDR3, the DNA is TGTGCCAGCAGTGATTTTGCTCGGAGGCTGTTCGCGAACACCGGGGAGCTGTTTTTT. Translating it yields CASSDFARRLFANTGELFF.

The CDR3 DNA follows: TGTGCCAGTAGTATAGTAGGTAGCAATCAGCCCCAGCATTTT. Amino acids: CASSIVGSNQPQHF. The J gene is TRBJ1-5, the V gene TRBV19; D unclear. The V and J ends lost 1 base and 0 bases respectively, with 4 bases between them. CDR1 and CDR2 (germline): LNHDA, SQIVND (reference sequence). CDR3 length: 14 residues. Drawing the rest from reference TRBV19 and TRBJ1-5, the complete variable domain is DGGITQSPKYLFRKEGQNVTLSCEQNLNHDAMYWYRQDPGQGLRLIYYSQIVNDFQKGDIAEGYSVSREKKESFPLTVTSAQKNPTAFYLCASSIVGSNQPQHFGDGTRLSIL.

A few counts support this clonotype. The V and J genes are TRBV12-3 or TRBV12-4 and TRBJ2-1, with TRBD2 as a possible D gene (6 bases). Trimming took off 4 bases at V and 4 bases at J, with 11 bases between the two ends. This CDR3 is built from 14 residues. This CDR3 reads CASSYGGEYNEQFF. The CDR3 DNA reads as TGTGCCAGCAGTTATGGCGGGGAATACAATGAGCAGTTCTTC.

This clonotype was seen only a few times. V usage is TRBV20-1 and J usage is TRBJ1-1; perhaps TRBD1 as D (5 bases). CDR1 and CDR2 (germline): DFQATT, SNEGSKA (reference sequence). V lost 3 bases and J 11 bases, leaving 16 bases between the germline ends. The CDR3 consists of 12 residues. The CDR3 DNA is TGCAGTGCTAGTAGGGACGCCGTAGGGGCTTTCTTT. Translating gives CSASRDAVGAFF.

This clonotype was observed at least ten times. This sequence joins TRBV5-1 and TRBJ2-2; 8 bases match TRBD1. The length of the CDR3 is 14 residues. Trimming cost V 2 bases and J 6 bases; bases outside gene matches: 3. Germline V gene data show CDR1 as SGHRS and CDR2 as YFSETQ. Here the CDR3 reads CASSLQGVAGELFF. CDR3 DNA sequence: TGCGCCAGCAGCTTACAGGGGGTCGCCGGGGAGCTGTTTTTT.

In DNA, the CDR3 is TGCGCCAGCAGCCAGAGGACAGGGGGCATCACAGATACGCAGTATTTT. It specifies CASSQRTGGITDTQYF. The chain joins TRBV4-1 to TRBJ2-3, with 11 positions matching TRBD1. The V and J ends lost 3 bases and 2 bases, in that order; junction bases with no gene match: 4. The CDR3 totals 16 residues. Germline values: CDR1 MGHRA, CDR2 YSYEKL.

In its sample, this clonotype was seen a few times. The chain joins TRBV20-1 to TRBJ2-7; D assignment may be TRBD1 or TRBD2 (5 bases each). The CDR3 is made up of 13 amino acids. In germline, CDR1 is DFQATT, CDR2 SNEGSKA (reference sequence). Between the trimmed V and J ends, which lost 3 bases and 5 bases, there was a span of 14 bases. CDR3 sequence: CSARWRGTDEQYF. The CDR3 region has the DNA TGCAGTGCTAGGTGGAGAGGGACGGACGAGCAGTACTTC.

This clonotype was counted between two and nine times. This chain connects TRBV7-2 to TRBJ2-7; no definite D call. V gave up 1 base and J gave up 7 bases, with 11 bases separating them. CDR1 and CDR2 (germline): SGHTA, FQGNSA. The CDR3 extends over 13 amino acids. The CDR3 spells CASSLVVSWEQYF. The CDR3 nucleotides are TGTGCCAGCAGCTTAGTCGTATCTTGGGAGCAGTACTTC.

This clonotype was seen a few times. The genes are TRBV7-9 and TRBJ1-6; 7 nucleotides line up with TRBD1. V was pared by 5 bases and J by 4 bases, with 5 bases of the junction left unmatched. The V gene's germline CDR1 is SEHNR and CDR2 FQNEAQ (reference sequence). The CDR3 is 15 residues long. CDR3 loop: CASSGDRVYNSPLHF. CDR3 coding DNA: TGTGCCAGCAGCGGAGACAGGGTTTATAATTCACCCCTCCACTTT. Using reference TRBV7-9 and TRBJ1-6 for the parts outside the CDR3, the full variable domain is DTGVSQNPRHKITKRGQNVTFRCDPISEHNRLYWYRQTLGQGPEFLTYFQNEAQLEKSRLLSDRFSAERPKGSFSTLEIQRTEQGDSAMYLCASSGDRVYNSPLHFGNGTRLTVT.

This clonotype was seen only a few times. In DNA form, the CDR3 reads TGTGCCAGTTCAGTAGGACTAGCCTCACTCCGGCAGTACTTC. Encoded protein: CASSVGLASLRQYF. The chain carries TRBV14 and TRBJ2-7; 8 nucleotides match TRBD2. Germline values: CDR1 SGHDN, CDR2 FVKESK. With V trimmed by 9 bases and J by 9 bases, 16 bases remained unmatched. This CDR3 spans 14 amino acids.

This clonotype was detected a few times. The V call is TRBV7-2, the J call TRBJ1-5, with D possibly being TRBD1 (5 bases). Germline V gives CDR1 SGHTA, CDR2 FQGNSA. The CDR3 extends over 15 amino acids. Trimming cost V 1 base and J 3 bases, with 10 bases left between them. CDR3: CASSLGRVSNQPQHF. DNA for the CDR3: TGTGCCAGCAGCTTAGGCAGGGTTTCCAATCAGCCCCAGCATTTT.

This clonotype appeared many times. The chain joins TRBV20-1 to TRBJ1-4; D may be TRBD1 (5 bases). Germline V gives CDR1 DFQATT, CDR2 SNEGSKA (reference sequence). The CDR3 has 13 amino acids. Trimming left V 1 base short and J 6 bases short, with 9 bases between. CDR3 bases: TGCAGTGCTAGAGCCGGGGGGGATGAAAAACTGTTTTTT. Protein product: CSARAGGDEKLFF.

V is TRBV6-1 and J is TRBJ2-1; D might be TRBD1 (6 bases). The germline V and J ends were trimmed by 6 bases and 4 bases, with 19 bases remaining between them. Germline assignment: CDR1 MNHNS and CDR2 SASEGT. The CDR3 is made up of 16 amino acids. The CDR3 protein is CASSFSTGRAYNEQFF. As DNA, the CDR3 is TGTGCCAGCAGCTTCAGTACAGGGAGAGCTTACAATGAGCAGTTCTTC.

This chain uses TRBV7-2 with TRBJ2-7; D is unresolved. The CDR3 is 12 amino acids. Deletions cut 5 bases from V and 7 bases from J, with 12 bases between. CDR1 is SGHTA, CDR2 FQGNSA, per germline. CDR3 sequence (DNA): TGTGCCAGCAGCGAGAGGTACTTGGAGCAGTACTTC. Translating it yields CASSERYLEQYF.

This clonotype was seen many times. The J gene is TRBJ2-7, the V gene TRBV29-1, with 8 bases aligning to TRBD1. The junction had 16 bases not matched to a gene; V was cut back by 0 bases and J by 6 bases. Germline V gene sequence: CDR1 SQVTM, CDR2 ANQGSEA. The CDR3 covers 17 residues. In DNA form, the CDR3 reads TGCAGCGTTGAAGAAAGGGAAGGCAGGGGGCAATCACCCGAGCAGTACTTC. Translating gives CSVEEREGRGQSPEQYF.

Of note for this clonotype: A much larger clone sits a single nucleotide away, making a read error possible. The V and J genes are TRBV6-9 and TRBJ2-7; 10 positions match TRBD2. Looked up from germline, CDR1 is MNHGY and CDR2 is SVAAGI. This CDR3 is built from 15 residues. CDR3 amino acids: CVSSYFASGSSEQYF. The CDR3 DNA reads TGTGTCAGCAGTTACTTTGCTAGCGGGAGCTCCGAGCAGTACTTC.